Listed below are T cell receptor beta chains from one sample, sequenced in a study of cytomegalovirus exposure and HLA in healthy donors. Clones were sequenced by immunoSEQ multiplex PCR, and TCRdb holds only the in-frame ones, with some missing. Among some 210,000 clones, around 83% were seen once, and the ten largest hold roughly 10%. The sample was PBMCs. These receptors were obtained from a woman between 45 and 65 years old in good health and CMV-seropositive. Both conserved end residues are part of each CDR3. Fields, in order: J gene, V gene, D gene, clone size, CDR3 DNA, CDR3 protein. The D gene is left open where the match is weak. Rows give clone size only sometimes, using once, few, many, or a class for an expanded clone.

TRBJ1-4 | TRBV4-3 | . | . | TGCGCCAGCAGCCAAGGATGGCAGGCCAGAAATGAAAAACTGTTTTTT | CASSQGWQARNEKLFF
TRBJ1-1 | TRBV4-1 | . | few | TGCGCCAGCAGCTCAAGATCGGACACTGAAGCTTTCTTT | CASSSRSDTEAFF
TRBJ1-2 | TRBV6-5 | . | once | TGTGCCAGCAGCACGGTTGGGCGCTCGGGGAGCTACACCTTC | CASSTVGRSGSYTF
TRBJ1-1 | TRBV10-3 | TRBD1 | . | TGTGCCACCCGACAGGGGGCAATGTATAGGAACACTGAAGCTTTCTTT | CATRQGAMYRNTEAFF
TRBJ2-7 | TRBV5-1 | . | . | TGCGCCAGCAGCTTGGACAGGGACTACGAGCAGTACTTC | CASSLDRDYEQYF
TRBJ2-1 | TRBV9 | TRBD2 | . | TGTGCCAGCAGCGCCTCTAGCGGGGGGGCAAACTACAATGAGCAGTTCTTC | CASSASSGGANYNEQFF
TRBJ2-1 | TRBV5-1 | TRBD2 | . | TGCGCCAGCAGCTTAGACGGGGGGAGCCACAATGAGCAGTTCTTC | CASSLDGGSHNEQFF
TRBJ2-7 | TRBV20-1 | . | . | TGCAGTGCTAGGGGGCCGTACGAGCAGTACTTC | CSARGPYEQYF
TRBJ1-1 | TRBV4-1 | . | . | TGCGCCAGCAGCCTGGGAGGGGTCGCTGAAGCTTTCTTT | CASSLGGVAEAFF
TRBJ1-1 | TRBV10-1 | . | . | TGCGCCAGCAGTGAGTCTGGGGGGGGCCCCACTGAAGCTTTCTTT | CASSESGGGPTEAFF
TRBJ1-6 | TRBV7-2 | . | . | TGTGCCAGCAGCTTAACGGTCAATCGAGGGGGTTCACCCCTCCACTTT | CASSLTVNRGGSPLHF
TRBJ1-2 | TRBV28 | . | . | TGTGCCAGCAGTCCAGGGAGGTTGCGAGGCTACACCTTC | CASSPGRLRGYTF
TRBJ2-7 | TRBV4-1 | TRBD1 | . | TGCGCCAGCAGCCAGACTACCGGGACAGAGACCTACGAGCAGTACTTC | CASSQTTGTETYEQYF
TRBJ2-5 | TRBV7-9 | TRBD1 | . | TGTGCCAGCAGCCTAGCCGCCAGGGGGCTGATGGAGACCCAGTACTTC | CASSLAARGLMETQYF
TRBJ1-1 | TRBV5-1 | . | . | TGCGCCAGCAGCTTGGTAGGGGGGGTTAATGAAGCTTTCTTT | CASSLVGGVNEAFF
TRBJ1-5 | TRBV6-6 | TRBD1 | . | TGTGCCATTCACACCGGGACAGGGAACCAGCCCCAGCATTTT | CAIHTGTGNQPQHF